The 10 T cell receptor beta chains reported below all come from one sample, sequenced in a study of cytomegalovirus exposure and HLA in healthy donors. The PCR ran on 60 Vbeta and 13 Jbeta primers. The repertoire was sequenced with immunoSEQ multiplex PCR; TCRdb's copy has only in-frame clones and lacks some. Of some 130,000 clones listed, over 65% were seen once; the top ten hold 1.8%. Source material: PBMCs. Receptors were obtained from a female donor in good health and CMV-seropositive.

As regards this clone: The sample contains more than one DNA sequence encoding this CDR3. The genes are TRBV6-5 and TRBJ2-7; 7 positions agree with TRBD1. This CDR3 region has 12 residues. Germline-derived CDR1 and CDR2 are MNHEY and SVGAGI. V was clipped by 6 bases and J by 4 bases; unmatched bases: 3. CDR3 amino acids: CASRTGKYEQYF. In nucleotides, the CDR3 is TGTGCCAGCAGGACAGGGAAATACGAGCAGTACTTC.

V gene TRBV18 combines with J gene TRBJ2-5; D is perhaps TRBD2 (6 bases). The germline V and J ends were trimmed by 3 bases and 9 bases, with 20 bases remaining between them. The CDR3 contains 15 residues. CDR1 KGHSH and CDR2 LQKENI come from the germline V gene. CDR3 coding DNA: TGTGCCAGCTCACCGGGACTTGCCCTCCGGGTGGCCCAGTACTTC. Its translation is CASSPGLALRVAQYF.

This rearrangement joins TRBV10-1 to TRBJ2-5; 15 nucleotides line up with TRBD2. CDR1 is WNHNN and CDR2 is SYGVQD in the germline V gene (reference sequence). Unmatched junction bases numbered 5, after V lost 4 bases and J lost 5 bases. CDR3 length: 16 amino acids. CDR3 DNA sequence: TGCGCCAGCAGTGCCGGACTAGCGGGAGGGCAGGAGACCCAGTACTTC. Protein product: CASSAGLAGGQETQYF.

Worth noting for this clone: Its ends do not fully match the called genes, so a read error is possible. The J gene is TRBJ1-2, the V gene TRBV11-2; 11 bases fit TRBD1. CDR3 length: 15 residues. Germline lookup yields CDR1 SGHAT and CDR2 FQNNGV. The CDR3 region has the DNA TGTGCCAGCAGCCCGGGGACAGGGGGAGTTCGGGGCTACCCCTTC. This translates into CASSPGTGGVRGYPF. Using reference TRBV11-2 and TRBJ1-2 for the parts outside the CDR3, the full variable domain is EAGVAQSPRYKIIEKRQSVAFWCNPISGHATLYWYQQILGQGPKLLIQFQNNGVVDDSQLPKDRFSAERLKGVDSTLKIQPAKLEDSAVYLCASSPGTGGVRGYPFGSGTRLTVV.

The chain recombines TRBV27 with TRBJ1-5; no firm D call. Trimming took 5 bases from V and 2 from J, leaving 10 bases between them. Germline-derived CDR1 and CDR2 are MNHEY and SMNVEV (reference sequence). The CDR3 is 14 residues long. The CDR3: CASSPDNGNQPQHF. The CDR3 nucleotides are TGTGCCAGCAGTCCAGACAACGGCAATCAGCCCCAGCATTTT.

V gene TRBV7-3 combines with J gene TRBJ2-2; 7 bases map to TRBD1. With 4 bases clipped from V and 0 bases from J, the junction kept 2 bases outside the gene matches. Germline V lookup: CDR1 SGHTA, CDR2 FQGTGA. This CDR3 spans 15 amino acids. The CDR3 region has the DNA TGTGCCAGCAGCTGGGACAGCTCGAACACCGGGGAGCTGTTTTTT. It encodes CASSWDSSNTGELFF.

This chain connects TRBV6-1 to TRBJ2-7, with 7 bases that match TRBD1. Germline V CDR1 and CDR2: MNHNS, SASEGT. The CDR3 contains 16 residues. Trimming removed 1 base from V and 4 bases from J; junction bases left unmatched: 10. CDR3 protein: CASSEVLGQSFYEQYF. CDR3 bases: TGTGCCAGCAGTGAAGTCTTGGGACAGTCTTTTTACGAGCAGTACTTC.

This chain links TRBV5-1 with TRBJ2-1, with 8 bases that match TRBD2. The CDR3 runs 19 residues. The trim removed 0 bases at V and 2 bases at J, leaving 13 bases unmatched. The V gene's germline CDR1 is SGHRS and CDR2 YFSETQ. CDR3 coding DNA: TGCGCCAGCAGCTTGGGAATCGGGGGGGGGCGGGGCCCCTACAATGAGCAGTTCTTC. As protein: CASSLGIGGGRGPYNEQFF.

The chain recombines TRBV6-5 with TRBJ2-5; no clear D. This CDR3 comprises 12 residues. CDR1 is MNHEY and CDR2 is SVGAGI in the germline V gene. V dropped 5 bases and J dropped 4 bases, with 8 bases sitting between them. This CDR3 is CASSLSGETQYF. CDR3 coding DNA: TGTGCCAGCAGTCTGTCGGGAGAGACCCAGTACTTC.

Comment on this clone: Other DNA sequences of this sample code for an identical CDR3. The J gene is TRBJ2-2, the V gene TRBV5-1, with TRBD1 as a possible D gene (6 bases). V lost 0 bases and J lost 5, with 11 bases in between. CDR1 is SGHRS, CDR2 YFSETQ, per germline. This CDR3 has 15 residues. The CDR3 region has the DNA TGCGCCAGCAGCTTGGCAGGGGTCGGGACCGGGGAGCTGTTTTTT. Protein sequence: CASSLAGVGTGELFF. Combining the CDR3 with reference TRBV5-1 and TRBJ2-2 gives the whole variable domain KAGVTQTPRYLIKTRGQQVTLSCSPISGHRSVSWYQQTPGQGLQFLFEYFSETQRNKGNFPGRFSGRQFSNSRSEMNVSTLELGDSALYLCASSLAGVGTGELFFGEGSRLTVL.